These 8 T cell receptor beta chains share one sample of origin, sequenced in a study of blood T cell repertoires in COVID-19. The method was immunoSEQ multiplex PCR; TCRdb's version includes in-frame clones alone and lacks a portion of them. The sample holds some 120,000 clones; about 80% are singletons and the top ten take around 11%. Sequenced input: peripheral blood. The receptor source for this set is a man in his fifties or sixties with acute or convalescent COVID-19.

The J gene is TRBJ2-3, the V gene TRBV27; possible D gene TRBD1, 6 bases. Per germline, CDR1 MNHEY and CDR2 SMNVEV (reference sequence). Trimming shortened V by 8 bases and J by 2 bases, and 11 bases separated the two germline ends. This CDR3 has 13 amino acids. CDR3 loop: CASQGKNTDTQYF. In DNA, the CDR3 is TGTGCCAGCCAGGGGAAAAACACAGATACGCAGTATTTT.

The J gene is TRBJ2-7, the V gene TRBV30, with 8 bases aligning to TRBD2. CDR1 is GTSNPN and CDR2 is SVGIG in the germline V gene (reference sequence). CDR3 length: 13 amino acids. The CDR3 here is CAGGGRSSYEQYF. CDR3 nucleotides: TGTGCGGGGGGCGGGAGGAGCTCCTACGAGCAGTACTTC.

This clone was picked up one time. Other DNA sequences in this sample translate to the same CDR3. The gene calls are TRBV5-4 and TRBJ1-6; D is uncertain. Trimming removed 2 bases from V and 0 bases from J, with 6 bases in between. Germline V gene sequence: CDR1 SGHNT, CDR2 YYREEE (reference sequence). This CDR3 region has 15 residues. The CDR3 sequence is CASSLGSSYNSPLHF. In DNA, the CDR3 is TGTGCCAGCAGCTTAGGGAGCTCCTATAATTCACCCCTCCACTTT.

This chain links TRBV30 with TRBJ2-2; TRBD1 agrees at 11 bases. Trimming cost V 3 bases and J 8 bases; bases outside gene matches: 5. CDR1 is GTSNPN and CDR2 is SVGIG in the germline V gene (reference sequence). The CDR3 sequence is 14 residues long. CDR3 DNA sequence: TGTGCCTGGAGCGGGACAGGGGGGAGTGGGGAGCTGTTTTTT. Translation: CAWSGTGGSGELFF.

The chain is built from TRBV19 and TRBJ2-7; 10 nucleotides line up with TRBD1. With 5 bases clipped from V and 5 bases from J, the junction kept 12 bases outside the gene matches. This CDR3 has 16 amino acids. Germline V lookup: CDR1 LNHDA, CDR2 SQIVND (reference sequence). Here the CDR3 DNA reads TGTGCCAGTAGTCTAACCCGGACAGGGGGATTCAACGAGCAGTACTTC. Protein sequence: CASSLTRTGGFNEQYF.

This sequence joins TRBV7-6 and TRBJ2-4; 8 bases fit TRBD1. Germline assignment: CDR1 SGHVS and CDR2 FNYEAQ. The CDR3 covers 13 residues. V lost 3 bases, J lost 8 bases, and 3 bases stayed unmatched. CDR3 in DNA: TGTGCCAGCAGCTTCGACAGGGGAGACATTCAGTACTTC. Translated: CASSFDRGDIQYF.

The genes are TRBV2 and TRBJ2-1; 9 bases are a match to TRBD1. CDR1 and CDR2 (germline): SNHLY, FYNNEI. V shed 6 bases and J 9 bases; nucleotides not matched to a gene: 3. The CDR3 has 12 residues. In DNA form, the CDR3 reads TGTGCCAGCAGCCGACAGGGGGGTGAGCAGTTCTTC. Amino acids: CASSRQGGEQFF. Looking up the rest from reference TRBV2 and TRBJ2-1 gives the full variable domain: EPEVTQTPSHQVTQMGQEVILRCVPISNHLYFYWYRQILGQKVEFLVSFYNNEISEKSEIFDDQFSVERPDGSNFTLKIRSTKLEDSAMYFCASSRQGGEQFFGPGTRLTVL.

The J gene is TRBJ2-2, the V gene TRBV28, with 7 bases fitting TRBD2. Germline CDR1 reads MDHEN; CDR2 reads SYDVKM. The CDR3 is 16 amino acids. V was pared by 5 bases and J by 1 base, with 7 bases of the junction left unmatched. The chain's CDR3 is CASSQAGLVNTGELFF. The CDR3 DNA reads as TGTGCCAGCAGTCAAGCGGGACTTGTGAACACCGGGGAGCTGTTTTTT.